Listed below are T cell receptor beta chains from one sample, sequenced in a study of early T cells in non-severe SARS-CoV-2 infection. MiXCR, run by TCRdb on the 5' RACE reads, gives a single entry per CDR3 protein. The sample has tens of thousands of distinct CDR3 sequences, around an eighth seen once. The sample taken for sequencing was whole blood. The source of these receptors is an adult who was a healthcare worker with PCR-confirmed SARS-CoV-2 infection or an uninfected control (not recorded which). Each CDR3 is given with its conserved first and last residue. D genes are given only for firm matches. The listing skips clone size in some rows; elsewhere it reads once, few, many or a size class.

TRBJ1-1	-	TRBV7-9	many	TGTGCCAGCAGCCTCACAGGGAACACTGAAGCTTTCTTT	CASSLTGNTEAFF
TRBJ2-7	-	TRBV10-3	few	TGTGCCATCAGGTCCGGCTACGAGCAGTACTTC	CAIRSGYEQYF
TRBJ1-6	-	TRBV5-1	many	TGCGCCAGCACCTTGACTGGAGGGATGGATAATTCACCCCTCCACTTT	CASTLTGGMDNSPLHF
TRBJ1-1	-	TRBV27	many	TGTGCCAGCAGTCTTGACGGGGCCCGCACTGAAGCTTTCTTT	CASSLDGARTEAFF
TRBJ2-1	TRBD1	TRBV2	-	TGTGCCAGCACGAGAGGGGGCGGGCTTTACAATGAGCAGTTCTTC	CASTRGGGLYNEQFF
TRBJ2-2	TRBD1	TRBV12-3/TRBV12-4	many	TGTGCCAGCAGCAAGGGGACAGGGATGTCCGGGGAGCTGTTTTTT	CASSKGTGMSGELFF
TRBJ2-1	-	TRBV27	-	TGTGCCAGCAGAGGACAGACTACTTCCTACAATGAGCAGTTCTTC	CASRGQTTSYNEQFF
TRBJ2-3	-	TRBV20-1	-	TGCAGTGCTAGCCCCGGGGGATCGTCAGCAGATACGCAGTATTTT	CSASPGGSSADTQYF
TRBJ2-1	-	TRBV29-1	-	TGCAGCGTCAAGGGGGGACCAAACAATGAGCAGTTCTTC	CSVKGGPNNEQFF
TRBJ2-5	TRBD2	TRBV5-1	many	TGCGCCAGCAGCTTGGTACCGGCGGGGGGCCGCCAAGAGACCCAGTACTTC	CASSLVPAGGRQETQYF
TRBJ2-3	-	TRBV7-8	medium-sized	TGTGCCAGCAGCTTAGCGGGTAGCATAACGCAGTATTTT	CASSLAGSITQYF
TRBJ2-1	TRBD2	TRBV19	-	TGTGCCAGTAGTATATCGGGAGGGCGCTACAATGAGCAGTTCTTC	CASSISGGRYNEQFF
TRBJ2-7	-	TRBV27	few	TGTGCCAGCAGTATCCGGGCCCTCGGCGGGGAGCAGTACTTC	CASSIRALGGEQYF
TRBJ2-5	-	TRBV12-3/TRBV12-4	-	TGTGCCAGCAGTTTACAGGGCAGGGGGACCCAGTACTTC	CASSLQGRGTQYF
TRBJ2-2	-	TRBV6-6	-	TGTGCCAGCAGTCACCTCGGCCGCGGGGTTAAAAACACCGGGGAGCTGTTTTTT	CASSHLGRGVKNTGELFF
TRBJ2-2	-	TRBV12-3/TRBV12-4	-	TGTGCCAGCAGCGGAGGGGCGAACACCGGGGAGCTGTTTTTT	CASSGGANTGELFF
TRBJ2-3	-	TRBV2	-	TGTGCCAGCAGTGCCACCAGGGGTACGCAGTATTTT	CASSATRGTQYF
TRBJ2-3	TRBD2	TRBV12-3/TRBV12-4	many	TGTGCCAGCAGTCCACGACTAGCCGAGAGGGCAGATACGCAGTATTTT	CASSPRLAERADTQYF
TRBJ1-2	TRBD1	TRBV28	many	TGTGCCAGCAGTTTCGGACAGGGGGCCTATGGCTACACCTTC	CASSFGQGAYGYTF
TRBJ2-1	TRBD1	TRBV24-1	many	TGTGCCACCAGTGATTTTAAGGGACAGGGCAATGAGCAGTTCTTC	CATSDFKGQGNEQFF
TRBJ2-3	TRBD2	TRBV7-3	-	TGTGCCAGCAGCTCCGGGGAGGGGATGGCGCAGTATTTT	CASSSGEGMAQYF
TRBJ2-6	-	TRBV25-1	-	TGTGCCAGCAGTGAGGGGGAGGTATCTGGGGCCGACGTCCTGATTTTC	CASSEGEVSGADVLIF
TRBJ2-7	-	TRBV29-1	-	TGCAGCGTTGCAAGGGGTACCTACGAGCAGTACTTC	CSVARGTYEQYF
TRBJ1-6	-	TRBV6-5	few	TGTGCCAGCAGTTACTCGGAAGGGCTGAATTCACCCCTCCACTTT	CASSYSEGLNSPLHF
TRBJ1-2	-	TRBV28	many	TGTGCCAGCAGTCAGGCCAGGGGATATGGCTACACCTTC	CASSQARGYGYTF
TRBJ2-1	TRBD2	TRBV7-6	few	TGTGCCAGCAGCTCCTCTACTAGCGCGCCCCGCGATGAGCAGTTCTTC	CASSSSTSAPRDEQFF
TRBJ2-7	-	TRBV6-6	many	TGTGCCAGCAGTTACCCACAGGGTCCCACATCCTACTACGAGCAGTACTTC	CASSYPQGPTSYYEQYF
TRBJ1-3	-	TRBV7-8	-	TGTGCCAGCAGCTTAGTTCAGGGGAGGGGAAACACCATATATTTT	CASSLVQGRGNTIYF
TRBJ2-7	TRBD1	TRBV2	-	TGTGCCAGCAGTCGGACAGGCCGTATCGAGCAGTACTTC	CASSRTGRIEQYF
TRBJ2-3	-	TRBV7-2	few	TGTGCCAGCAGCCTACTAGCCTATACGCAGTATTTT	CASSLLAYTQYF
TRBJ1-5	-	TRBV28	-	TGTGCCAGCACGGGGAGCAATCAGCCCCAGCATTTT	CASTGSNQPQHF
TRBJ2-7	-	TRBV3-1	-	TGTGCCAGCAGCCGGACAGAGGGCTACGAGCAGTACTTC	CASSRTEGYEQYF
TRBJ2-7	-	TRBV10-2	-	TGCGCCAGCAGTGATACCTCTCGGCAGTACTTC	CASSDTSRQYF
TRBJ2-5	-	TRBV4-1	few	TGCGCCAGCAGCCTCCCTGCCATAGAGACCCAGTACTTC	CASSLPAIETQYF
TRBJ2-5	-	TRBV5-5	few	TGTGCCAGCAGCTTGGGATACAGCCAAGAGACCCAGTACTTC	CASSLGYSQETQYF
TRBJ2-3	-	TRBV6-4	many	TGTGCCAGCAGTGAACAGGGCACTAGCACAGATACGCAGTATTTT	CASSEQGTSTDTQYF
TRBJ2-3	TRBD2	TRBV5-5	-	TGTGCCAGCAGCTTGAGGGCTAGCGGGATCGGAGATACGCAGTATTTT	CASSLRASGIGDTQYF
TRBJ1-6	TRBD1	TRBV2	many	TGTGCCAGTCAAAGGGACAGGAATTCACCCCTCCACTTT	CASQRDRNSPLHF